This TCR beta chain was observed in a study of cytomegalovirus exposure and HLA in healthy donors. Amplification used 60 Vbeta primers and 13 Jbeta primers. Assay: immunoSEQ multiplex PCR; the TCRdb copy retains only in-frame clones and omits some. This sample contains over 65,000 clones. The germline V gene has CDR1 LNHNV and CDR2 YYDKDF (reference sequence). Losses at the gene ends were 8 bases for V and 9 bases for J; bases not matched to a gene: 14. This CDR3 region has 16 residues. On this clone: The antigen remains unidentified.

Study findings and constraints: The authors assumed roughly uniform sequencing depth across donors for presence/absence analyses. There were some V segments, including TRBV6-2 and TRBV6-3, excluded as indistinguishable.

V usage is TRBV15 and J usage is TRBJ2-1; 12 bases align to TRBD2. This clonotype was sampled from a young woman in good health and CMV-seronegative. Sequencing used PBMCs. CDR3 residues: CATRLPGTSGSGEQFF. The CDR3 region has the DNA TGTGCCACCCGACTCCCCGGGACTAGCGGGTCGGGTGAGCAGTTCTTC.